The 15 T cell receptor beta chains below were found in one sample sequenced in a study of regulatory T cells in long-lasting Graves disease. Sample time point: newly diagnosed GD, antithyroid drugs for less than 3 months. Researchers made the TCR library from RNA that was extracted from PBMCs. With iRepertoire HTBI primers and Arm-PCR of CDR3 regions, TCR beta libraries were built. MiXCR, applied by TCRdb to the multiplex PCR reads, yields one record per CDR3 protein. The repertoire holds about 620,000 distinct CDR3 sequences, 16% seen once, with 18% in the top ten. This same sample was also taken into another study, of T cells in Graves' hyperthyroidism and ophthalmopathy.

Specimen: peripheral blood mononuclear cells (PBMCs), collected at new diagnosis, from a patient treated with antithyroid drugs. These TCRs come from a young woman with Graves disease.

This clonotype was observed at least ten times. The CDR3 coding sequence is TGTGCCAGCAGCTTCTCCCGGGCTAGCTTCGAAAACATTCAGTACTTC. Its translation: CASSFSRASFENIQYF. The chain employs TRBV11-2 and TRBJ2-4; D may be TRBD2 (5 bases). This CDR3 comprises 16 residues. V was shortened by 3 bases and J by 5 bases, with 17 bases between the two germline ends. Per the germline V gene, CDR1 is SGHAT and CDR2 is FQNNGV.

This clonotype was found a few times. J is TRBJ1-5 and V is TRBV4-2; the D gene is possibly TRBD1 (5 bases). Germline CDR1 is LGHNA and CDR2 is YNFKEQ. Trimming took off 0 bases at V and 5 bases at J, with 11 bases between the two ends. This CDR3 comprises 15 residues. The CDR3 loop is CASSQDEGPHQPQHF. CDR3 DNA: TGTGCCAGCAGCCAAGATGAGGGACCGCATCAGCCCCAGCATTTT.

This clonotype was seen more than once but under ten times. The chain combines TRBV15 with TRBJ2-7; 9 bases agree with TRBD2. The V and J ends lost 3 bases and 4 bases, in that order; junction bases with no gene match: 10. This CDR3 is 16 amino acids long. The germline V gene encodes CDR1 LNHNV and CDR2 YYDKDF (reference sequence). The CDR3 loop reads CATSSRAGGPFYEQYF. Here the CDR3 DNA reads TGTGCCACCAGCAGCAGGGCGGGAGGGCCGTTTTACGAGCAGTACTTC.

This clonotype has a count of ten or more. The V gene is TRBV28, the J gene TRBJ2-5; D ambiguous. CDR1 MDHEN and CDR2 SYDVKM come from the germline V gene. The V end was cut by 5 bases, the J end by 4 bases, with 11 bases between. The CDR3 consists of 13 residues. The CDR3 here is CASSQPLGETQYF. The CDR3 region has the DNA TGTGCCAGCAGTCAGCCCCTTGGAGAGACCCAGTACTTC. Full variable domain (rest looked up from reference TRBV28 and TRBJ2-5): DVKVTQSSRYLVKRTGEKVFLECVQDMDHENMFWYRQDPGLGLRLIYFSYDVKMKEKGDIPEGYSVSREKKERFSLILESASTNQTSMYLCASSQPLGETQYFGPGTRLLVL.

This chain links TRBV14 with TRBJ2-7; D not resolved. This CDR3 is 12 amino acids long. With 0 bases removed from V and 6 bases from J, the gap between germline ends came to 6 bases. Germline loops: CDR1 SGHDN, CDR2 FVKESK. The DNA of the CDR3 is TGTGCCAGCAGCCAAGACCCTCTCGAGCAGTACTTC. It encodes CASSQDPLEQYF.

The chain is built from TRBV9 and TRBJ2-7; no clear D. Germline CDR1 SGDLS, CDR2 YYNGEE. The ends were cut back, 4 bases at V and 6 bases at J, with 20 bases in the middle. CDR3 length: 15 amino acids. The CDR3 nucleotides are TGTGCCAGCAGCCCAACATTGTTACCGAACAGCGAGCAGTACTTC. Residues: CASSPTLLPNSEQYF.

This clonotype was recorded a few times. The chain recombines TRBV14 with TRBJ2-3, with D unclear. This CDR3 has 15 amino acids. Germline V gene data show CDR1 as SGHDN and CDR2 as FVKESK. Between the trimmed V and J ends, which lost 0 bases and 0 bases, there was a span of 7 bases. The chain's CDR3 is CASSQDLGSTDTQYF. The CDR3, as DNA: TGTGCCAGCAGCCAAGATCTGGGGAGCACAGATACGCAGTATTTT.

This clonotype was observed at least ten times. The genes are TRBV2 and TRBJ2-7; 7 bases map to TRBD1. V lost 0 bases to trimming and J lost 3 bases; unmatched junction nucleotides: 5. Germline V lookup: CDR1 SNHLY, CDR2 FYNNEI. There are 15 residues in the CDR3. CDR3 coding DNA: TGTGCCAGCAGTGAAGCGAGGGGGCGCGGCTACGAGCAGTACTTC. This translates into CASSEARGRGYEQYF. The full variable domain, its missing parts supplied by reference TRBV2 and TRBJ2-7, is EPEVTQTPSHQVTQMGQEVILRCVPISNHLYFYWYRQILGQKVEFLVSFYNNEISEKSEIFDDQFSVERPDGSNFTLKIRSTKLEDSAMYFCASSEARGRGYEQYFGPGTRLTVT.

In this sample, this clonotype turned up many times. The chain carries TRBV20-1 and TRBJ2-5, with 9 positions matching TRBD1. CDR1 is DFQATT and CDR2 is SNEGSKA in the germline V gene (reference sequence). V shed 3 bases, J shed 5 bases, and the junction held 4 bases outside the gene matches. The CDR3 loop spans 13 amino acids. CDR3 coding DNA: TGCAGTGCTAGCCACAGGGGGCACGAGACCCAGTACTTC. Translation: CSASHRGHETQYF.

This clonotype was counted only a few times. CDR3 sequence reads: CSASAVHLVFGYTF. The CDR3 DNA follows: TGCAGTGCTAGTGCCGTTCACTTGGTATTTGGCTACACCTTC. The chain has TRBV20-1 and TRBJ1-2; D remains unclear. The V gene's germline CDR1 is DFQATT and CDR2 SNEGSKA (reference sequence). Trimming shortened V by 3 bases and J by 7 bases, and 18 bases separated the two germline ends. This CDR3 spans 14 amino acids.

In its sample, this clonotype was seen a few times. V is TRBV12-3 or TRBV12-4 and J is TRBJ1-4; the D is unclear. Trimming removed 5 bases at V and 8 bases at J, with 12 bases between. The CDR3 covers 13 residues. CDR3 bases: TGTGCCAGCAGTCCTTTAGGAGGCGAAAAACTGTTTTTT. Translated: CASSPLGGEKLFF.

This clonotype was seen a handful of times. The chain has TRBV7-9 and TRBJ2-7, with TRBD2 identical over 13 bases. The germline V gene has CDR1 SEHNR and CDR2 FQNEAQ (reference sequence). The V and J ends lost 0 bases and 5 bases, in that order; junction bases with no gene match: 10. CDR3 length equals 18 residues. The CDR3 is CASSLAGLAGVVAHEQYF. The CDR3 coding sequence is TGTGCCAGCAGCTTAGCCGGACTAGCGGGAGTTGTCGCTCACGAGCAGTACTTC.

This clonotype occurred a few times. The chain is built from TRBV4-1 and TRBJ2-7, with D maybe TRBD2 (5 bases). CDR3 length: 16 residues. Germline CDR1 MGHRA, CDR2 YSYEKL. V lost 1 base, J lost 7 bases, and 20 bases lay in between. CDR3 DNA: TGCGCCAGCAGCCAAGTACCAGATGCGACGTCGGGGGAGCAGTACTTC. As protein: CASSQVPDATSGEQYF.

The chain recombines TRBV30 with TRBJ2-1, with TRBD2 identical over 7 bases. Germline V gene sequence: CDR1 GTSNPN, CDR2 SVGIG (reference sequence). The CDR3 loop spans 13 amino acids. V gave up 5 bases and J gave up 3 bases; unmatched junction bases: 4. The CDR3 reads CAWGGGVYNEQFF. CDR3 nucleotide sequence: TGTGCCTGGGGGGGGGGGGTCTACAATGAGCAGTTCTTC. Using reference TRBV30 and TRBJ2-1 for the parts outside the CDR3, the full variable domain is SQTIHQWPATLVQPVGSPLSLECTVEGTSNPNLYWYRQAAGRGLQLLFYSVGIGQISSEVPQNLSASRPQDRQFILSSKKLLLSDSGFYLCAWGGGVYNEQFFGPGTRLTVL.

This clonotype occurred a few times. The V call is TRBV5-5, the J call TRBJ2-3; D unresolved. V lost 2 bases, J lost 2 bases, and 9 bases lay in between. This CDR3 is built from 14 residues. Germline loops: CDR1 SGHKS, CDR2 YYEKEE (reference sequence). Here the CDR3 DNA reads TGTGCCAGCAGCTTTCAGGCCACCACAGATACGCAGTATTTT. This translates into CASSFQATTDTQYF.